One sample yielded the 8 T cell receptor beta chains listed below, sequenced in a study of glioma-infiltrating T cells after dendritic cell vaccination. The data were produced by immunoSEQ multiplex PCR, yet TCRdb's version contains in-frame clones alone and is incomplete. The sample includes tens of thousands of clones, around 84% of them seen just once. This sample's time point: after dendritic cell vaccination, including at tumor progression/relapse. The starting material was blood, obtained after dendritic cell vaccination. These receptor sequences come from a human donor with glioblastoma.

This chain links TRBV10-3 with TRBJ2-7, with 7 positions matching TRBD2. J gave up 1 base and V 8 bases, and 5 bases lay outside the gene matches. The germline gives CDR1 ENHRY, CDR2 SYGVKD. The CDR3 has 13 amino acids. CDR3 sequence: CAIGQAGSYEQYF. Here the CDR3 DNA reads TGTGCCATCGGTCAAGCGGGATCCTACGAGCAGTACTTC.

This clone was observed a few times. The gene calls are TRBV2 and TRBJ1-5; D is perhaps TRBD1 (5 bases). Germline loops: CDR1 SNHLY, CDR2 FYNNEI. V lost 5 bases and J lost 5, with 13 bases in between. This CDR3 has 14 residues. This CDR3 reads CASSKGREYQPQHF. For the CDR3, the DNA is TGTGCCAGCAGTAAGGGGAGGGAGTATCAGCCCCAGCATTTT.

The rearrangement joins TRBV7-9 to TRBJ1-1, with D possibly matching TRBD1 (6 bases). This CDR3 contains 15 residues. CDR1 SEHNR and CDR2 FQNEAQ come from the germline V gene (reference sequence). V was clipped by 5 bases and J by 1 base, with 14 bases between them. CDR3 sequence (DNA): TGTGCCAGCAGCACCGCCGGGACACCGAACACTGAAGCTTTCTTT. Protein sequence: CASSTAGTPNTEAFF.

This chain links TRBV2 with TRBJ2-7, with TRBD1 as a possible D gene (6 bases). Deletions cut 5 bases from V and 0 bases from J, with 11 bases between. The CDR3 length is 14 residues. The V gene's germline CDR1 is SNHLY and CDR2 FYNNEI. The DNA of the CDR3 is TGTGCCAGCAGTATAAGGGGGATCTCCTACGAGCAGTACTTC. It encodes CASSIRGISYEQYF.

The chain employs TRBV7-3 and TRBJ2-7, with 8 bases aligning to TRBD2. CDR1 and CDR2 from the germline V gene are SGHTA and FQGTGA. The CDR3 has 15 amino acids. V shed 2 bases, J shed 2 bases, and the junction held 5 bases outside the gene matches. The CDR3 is CASSLSAGVTYEQYF. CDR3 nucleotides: TGTGCCAGCAGCTTATCAGCGGGAGTCACCTACGAGCAGTACTTC.

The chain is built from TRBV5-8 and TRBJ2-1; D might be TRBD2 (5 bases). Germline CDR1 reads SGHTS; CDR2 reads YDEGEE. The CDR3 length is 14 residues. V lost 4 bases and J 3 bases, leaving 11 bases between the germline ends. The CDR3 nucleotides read TGTGCCAGCAGCACCTCTAGCAACTACAATGAGCAGTTCTTC. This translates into CASSTSSNYNEQFF.

CDR3 sequence (DNA): TGTGCCAGCAGCACCCGGGACAGGGCTAACAATGAGCAGTTCTTC. It translates to CASSTRDRANNEQFF. The chain employs TRBV7-3 and TRBJ2-1; 9 nucleotides match TRBD1. Germline lookup yields CDR1 SGHTA and CDR2 FQGTGA. Losses at the gene ends were 5 bases for V and 5 bases for J; bases not matched to a gene: 7. CDR3 length: 15 amino acids.

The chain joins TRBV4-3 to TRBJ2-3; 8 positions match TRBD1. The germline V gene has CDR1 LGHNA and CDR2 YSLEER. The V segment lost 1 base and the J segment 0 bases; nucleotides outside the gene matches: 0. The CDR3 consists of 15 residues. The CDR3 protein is CASSQGTGSTDTQYF. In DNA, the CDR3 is TGCGCCAGCAGCCAAGGGACAGGGAGCACAGATACGCAGTATTTT.